This entry concerns a single T cell receptor beta chain. The assay was immunoSEQ multiplex PCR, and TCRdb's table has in-frame clones only and misses some. The repertoire includes tens of thousands of clones, around 80% of them detected once, and over 4% sits in the top ten. The data were taken from a study of a mutant IDH1 vaccine in newly diagnosed glioma. Stated time point: baseline, week 1 (first vaccination visit). Stated treatment: pre-vaccination baseline after standard-of-care therapy. Material: peripheral blood mononuclear cells (PBMCs), obtained from a glioma patient treated with radiotherapy, temozolomide or both. The origin of this receptor is a woman aged 18-29 years with glioma. Some clones in this sample may be carry-over from other donors' samples.

The CDR3 bases are TGTGCCAGCAAGGGCACTGAAGCTTTCTTT. It codes for CASKGTEAFF. V gene TRBV6-1 combines with J gene TRBJ1-1; D remains ambiguous. V lost 7 bases, J lost 4 bases, and 4 bases lay in between. This CDR3 comprises 10 residues. CDR1 and CDR2 from the germline V gene are MNHNS and SASEGT.